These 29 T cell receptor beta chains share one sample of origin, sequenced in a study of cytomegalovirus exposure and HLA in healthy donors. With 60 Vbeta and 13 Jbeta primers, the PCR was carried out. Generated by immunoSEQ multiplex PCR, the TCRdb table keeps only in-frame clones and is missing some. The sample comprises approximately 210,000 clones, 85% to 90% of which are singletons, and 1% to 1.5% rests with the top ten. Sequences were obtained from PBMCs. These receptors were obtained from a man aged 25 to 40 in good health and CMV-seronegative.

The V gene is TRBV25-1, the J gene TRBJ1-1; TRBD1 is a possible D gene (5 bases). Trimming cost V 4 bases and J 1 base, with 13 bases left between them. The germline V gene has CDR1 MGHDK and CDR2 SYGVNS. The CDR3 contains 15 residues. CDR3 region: CASSGLTASNTEAFF. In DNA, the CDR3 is TGTGCCAGCAGTGGACTGACAGCCTCGAACACTGAAGCTTTCTTT.

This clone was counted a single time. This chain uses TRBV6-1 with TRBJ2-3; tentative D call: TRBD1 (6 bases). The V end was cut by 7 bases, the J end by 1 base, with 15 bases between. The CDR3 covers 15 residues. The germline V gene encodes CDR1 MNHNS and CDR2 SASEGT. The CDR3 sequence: CASTVGQPGTDTQYF. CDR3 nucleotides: TGTGCCAGCACCGTAGGACAGCCGGGCACAGATACGCAGTATTTT.

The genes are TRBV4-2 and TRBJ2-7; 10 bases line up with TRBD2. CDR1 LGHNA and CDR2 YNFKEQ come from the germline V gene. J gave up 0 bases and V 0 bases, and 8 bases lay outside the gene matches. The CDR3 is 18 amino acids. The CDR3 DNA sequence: TGTGCCAGCAGCCAAGAGGCTAGCGGGGGCCAATTCTCCTACGAGCAGTACTTC. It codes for CASSQEASGGQFSYEQYF.

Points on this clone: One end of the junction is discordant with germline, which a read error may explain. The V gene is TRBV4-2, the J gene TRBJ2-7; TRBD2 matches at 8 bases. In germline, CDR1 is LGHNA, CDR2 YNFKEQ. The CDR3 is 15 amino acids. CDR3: CASTQRSGREYEQYF. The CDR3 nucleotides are TGTGCCAGCACCCAACGAAGCGGGAGAGAATACGAGCAGTACTTC.

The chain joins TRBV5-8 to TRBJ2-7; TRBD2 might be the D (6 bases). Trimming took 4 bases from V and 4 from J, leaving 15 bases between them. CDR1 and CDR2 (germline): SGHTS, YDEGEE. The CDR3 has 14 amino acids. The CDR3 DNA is TGTGCCAGCAGCGGGGGACTCGCGGGATACGAGCAGTACTTC. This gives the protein CASSGGLAGYEQYF.

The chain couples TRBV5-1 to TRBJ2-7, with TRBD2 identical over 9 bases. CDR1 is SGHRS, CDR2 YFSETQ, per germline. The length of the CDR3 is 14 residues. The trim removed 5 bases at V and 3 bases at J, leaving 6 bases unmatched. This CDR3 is CASRPWTSVYEQYF. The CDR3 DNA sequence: TGCGCCAGCAGGCCCTGGACTAGCGTCTACGAGCAGTACTTC.

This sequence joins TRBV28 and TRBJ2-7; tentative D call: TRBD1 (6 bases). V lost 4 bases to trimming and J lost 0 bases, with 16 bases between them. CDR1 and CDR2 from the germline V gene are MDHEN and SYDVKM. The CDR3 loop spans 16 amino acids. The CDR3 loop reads CASSSSRGQPSYEQYF. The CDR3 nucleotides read TGTGCCAGCAGTTCTAGCAGGGGTCAACCCTCCTACGAGCAGTACTTC.

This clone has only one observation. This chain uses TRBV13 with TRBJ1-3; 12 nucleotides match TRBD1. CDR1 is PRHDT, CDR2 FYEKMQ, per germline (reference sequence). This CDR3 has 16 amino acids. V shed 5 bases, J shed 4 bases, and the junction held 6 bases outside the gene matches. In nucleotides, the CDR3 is TGTGCCAGCAGCCCGGGACAGGGGGCGCGAGGAAACACCATATATTTT. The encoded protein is CASSPGQGARGNTIYF. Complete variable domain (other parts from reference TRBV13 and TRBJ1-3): AAGVIQSPRHLIKEKRETATLKCYPIPRHDTVYWYQQGPGQDPQFLISFYEKMQSDKGSIPDRFSAQQFSDYHSELNMSSLELGDSALYFCASSPGQGARGNTIYFGEGSWLTVV.

The chain's CDR3 is CASSLKPGYEQYF. The DNA for the CDR3 is TGTGCCAGCAGCCTAAAACCGGGGTACGAGCAGTACTTC. The chain joins TRBV5-6 to TRBJ2-7; a possible D gene is TRBD2 (5 bases). CDR1 is SGHDT, CDR2 YYEEEE, per germline. The length of the CDR3 is 13 residues. V lost 4 bases to trimming and J lost 4 bases, with 12 bases between them. The full variable domain, completed using reference TRBV5-6 and TRBJ2-7, is DAGVTQSPTHLIKTRGQQVTLRCSPKSGHDTVSWYQQALGQGPQFIFQYYEEEERQRGNFPDRFSGHQFPNYSSELNVNALLLGDSALYLCASSLKPGYEQYFGPGTRLTVT.

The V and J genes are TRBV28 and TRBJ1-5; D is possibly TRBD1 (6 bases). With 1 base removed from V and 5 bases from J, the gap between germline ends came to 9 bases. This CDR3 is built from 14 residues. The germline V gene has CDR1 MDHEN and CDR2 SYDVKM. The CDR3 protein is CASSLYRQDQPQHF. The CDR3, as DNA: TGTGCCAGCAGTTTATACAGACAGGATCAGCCCCAGCATTTT. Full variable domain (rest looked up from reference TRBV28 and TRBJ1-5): DVKVTQSSRYLVKRTGEKVFLECVQDMDHENMFWYRQDPGLGLRLIYFSYDVKMKEKGDIPEGYSVSREKKERFSLILESASTNQTSMYLCASSLYRQDQPQHFGDGTRLSIL.

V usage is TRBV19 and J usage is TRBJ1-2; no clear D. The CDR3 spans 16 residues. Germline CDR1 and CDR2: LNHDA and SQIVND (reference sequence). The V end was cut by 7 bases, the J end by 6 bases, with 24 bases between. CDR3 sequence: CASNSFDTLLTDGYTF. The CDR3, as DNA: TGTGCCAGTAACTCTTTTGACACCCTCCTAACGGATGGCTACACCTTC.

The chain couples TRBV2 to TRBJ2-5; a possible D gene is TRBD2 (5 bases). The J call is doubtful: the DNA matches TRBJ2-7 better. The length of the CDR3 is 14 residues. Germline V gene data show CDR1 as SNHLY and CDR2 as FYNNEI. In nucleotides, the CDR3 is TGTGCCAGCAGTGAAGAAAGAGGACTCGACGAGCAGTACTTC. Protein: CASSEERGLDEQYF.

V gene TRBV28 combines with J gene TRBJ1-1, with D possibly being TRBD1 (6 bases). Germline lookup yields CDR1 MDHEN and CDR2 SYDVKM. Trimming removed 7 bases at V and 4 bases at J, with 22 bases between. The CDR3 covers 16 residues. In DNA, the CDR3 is TGTGCCAGCACCTCTGGGGGGGTGTGGGGGGCCACTGAAGCTTTCTTT. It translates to CASTSGGVWGATEAFF.

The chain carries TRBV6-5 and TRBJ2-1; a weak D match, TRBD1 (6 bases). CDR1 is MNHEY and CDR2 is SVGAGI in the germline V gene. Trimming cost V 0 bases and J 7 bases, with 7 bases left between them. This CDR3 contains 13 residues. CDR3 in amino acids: CASSYSRGNEQFF. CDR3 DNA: TGTGCCAGCAGTTACTCGAGGGGGAATGAGCAGTTCTTC.

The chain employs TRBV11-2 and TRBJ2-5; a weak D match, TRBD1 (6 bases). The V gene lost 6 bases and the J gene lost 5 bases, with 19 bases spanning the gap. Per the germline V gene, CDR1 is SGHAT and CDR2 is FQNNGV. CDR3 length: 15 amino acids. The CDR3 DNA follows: TGTGCCAGCAGGGCGCGACAGGTTTCTTCGGAGACCCAGTACTTC. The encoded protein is CASRARQVSSETQYF.

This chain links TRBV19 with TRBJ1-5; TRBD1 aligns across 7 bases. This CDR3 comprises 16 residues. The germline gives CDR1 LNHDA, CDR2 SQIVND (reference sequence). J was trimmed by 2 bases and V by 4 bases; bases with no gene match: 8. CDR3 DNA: TGTGCCAGTAGTAGACCAGGGGGTAGACGCAATCAGCCCCAGCATTTT. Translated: CASSRPGGRRNQPQHF.

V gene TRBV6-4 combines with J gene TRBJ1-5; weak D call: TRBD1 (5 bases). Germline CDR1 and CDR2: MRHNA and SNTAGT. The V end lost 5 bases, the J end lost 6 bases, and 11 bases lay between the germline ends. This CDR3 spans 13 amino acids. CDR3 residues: CASSPGLRQPQHF. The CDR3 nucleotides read TGTGCCAGCAGTCCAGGGCTCCGTCAGCCCCAGCATTTT.

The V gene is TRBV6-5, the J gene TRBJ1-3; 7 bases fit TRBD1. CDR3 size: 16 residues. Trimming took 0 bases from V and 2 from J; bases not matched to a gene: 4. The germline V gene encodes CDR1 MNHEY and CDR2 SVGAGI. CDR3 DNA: TGTGCCAGCAGTTACTCGGGACAGATCCCTGGAAACACCATATATTTT. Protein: CASSYSGQIPGNTIYF.

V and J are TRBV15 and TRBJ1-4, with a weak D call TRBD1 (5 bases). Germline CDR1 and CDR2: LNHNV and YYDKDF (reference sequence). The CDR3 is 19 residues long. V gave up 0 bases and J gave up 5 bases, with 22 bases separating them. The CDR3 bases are TGTGCCACCAGCAGAGAACCCCCCCGGCGGGGGGGAACAAATGAAAAACTGTTTTTT. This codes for CATSREPPRRGGTNEKLFF.

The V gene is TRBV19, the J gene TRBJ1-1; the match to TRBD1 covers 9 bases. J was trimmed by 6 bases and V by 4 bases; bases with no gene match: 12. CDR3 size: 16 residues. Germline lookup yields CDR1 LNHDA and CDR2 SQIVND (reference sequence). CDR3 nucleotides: TGTGCCAGTAGTAGCGGGACAGGGCTCCGCTGGGCTGAAGCTTTCTTT. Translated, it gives CASSSGTGLRWAEAFF.

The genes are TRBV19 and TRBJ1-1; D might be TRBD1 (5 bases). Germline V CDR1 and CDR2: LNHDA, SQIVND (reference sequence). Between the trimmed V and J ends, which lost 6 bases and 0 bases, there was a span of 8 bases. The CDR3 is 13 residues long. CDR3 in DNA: TGTGCCAGTAGAAGGGGCTTGAACACTGAAGCTTTCTTT. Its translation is CASRRGLNTEAFF.

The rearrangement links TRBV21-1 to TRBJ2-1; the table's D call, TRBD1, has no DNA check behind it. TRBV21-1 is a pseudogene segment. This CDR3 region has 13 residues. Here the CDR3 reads CASITDRGNEQFF. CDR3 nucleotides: TGTGCCAGCATCACGGACAGGGGCAATGAGCAGTTCTTC.

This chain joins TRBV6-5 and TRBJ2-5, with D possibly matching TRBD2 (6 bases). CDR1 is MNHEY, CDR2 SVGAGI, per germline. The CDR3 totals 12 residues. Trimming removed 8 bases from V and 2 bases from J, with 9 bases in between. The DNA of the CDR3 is TGTGCCAGCGGAGGGGCACAAGAGACCCAGTACTTC. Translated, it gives CASGGAQETQYF.

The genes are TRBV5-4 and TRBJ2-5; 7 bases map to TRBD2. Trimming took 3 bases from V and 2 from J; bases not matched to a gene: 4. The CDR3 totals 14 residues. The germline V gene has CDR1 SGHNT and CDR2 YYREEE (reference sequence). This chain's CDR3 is CASSSTGLQETQYF. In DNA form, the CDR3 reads TGTGCCAGCAGCTCGACGGGACTACAAGAGACCCAGTACTTC.

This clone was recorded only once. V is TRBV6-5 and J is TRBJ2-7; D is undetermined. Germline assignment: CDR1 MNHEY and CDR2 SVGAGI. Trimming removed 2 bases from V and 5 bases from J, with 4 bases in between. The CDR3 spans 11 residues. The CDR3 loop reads CASSYSHEQYF. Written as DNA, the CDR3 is TGTGCCAGCAGTTACAGCCACGAGCAGTACTTC.

CDR3 sequence: CASSLAGGRTDTQYF. Written as DNA, the CDR3 is TGTGCCAGCAGCCTAGCGGGGGGCCGCACAGATACGCAGTATTTT. The genes are TRBV5-4 and TRBJ2-3, with 11 positions matching TRBD2. The germline V gene has CDR1 SGHNT and CDR2 YYREEE (reference sequence). J was trimmed by 1 base and V by 4 bases; bases with no gene match: 2. The CDR3 spans 15 residues.

CDR3 coding DNA: TGTGCCAGTAGTCAGACAGGGGCCCCCTACGAGCAGTACTTC. The encoded protein is CASSQTGAPYEQYF. This chain uses TRBV19 with TRBJ2-7; TRBD1 aligns across 8 bases. Unmatched junction bases numbered 5, after V lost 5 bases and J lost 2 bases. CDR1 and CDR2 from the germline V gene are LNHDA and SQIVND (reference sequence). CDR3 length: 14 amino acids.

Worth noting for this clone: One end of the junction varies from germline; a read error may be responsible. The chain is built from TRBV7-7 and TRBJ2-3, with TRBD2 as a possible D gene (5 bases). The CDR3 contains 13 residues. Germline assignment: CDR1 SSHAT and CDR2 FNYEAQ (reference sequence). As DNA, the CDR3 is TGTGCTAGCAGCTTAGCCGGGGTAGATACGCAGTATTTT. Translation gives CASSLAGVDTQYF.

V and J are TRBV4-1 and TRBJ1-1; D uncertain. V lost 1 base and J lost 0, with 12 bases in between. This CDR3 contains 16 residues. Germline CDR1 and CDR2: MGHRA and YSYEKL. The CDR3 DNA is TGCGCCAGCAGCCAAGGTGGGCTGACATTGAACACTGAAGCTTTCTTT. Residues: CASSQGGLTLNTEAFF.